This TCR beta chain originates from a study of T cells in Graves' hyperthyroidism and ophthalmopathy. General observations from the study: With a median lead of approximately 6.4 months before onset, the model predicted ophthalmopathy. Using 13 V-J features, a model discriminated ophthalmopathy from stable hyperthyroidism.

Amplification of TCR beta CDR3 regions was performed using RNA transcripts as template. The TCR CDR3 first-round RT-PCR relied on the HTBI primer set. TCRdb itself ran the multiplex PCR reads through MiXCR, one entry per CDR3 protein. The table lists about 840,000 distinct CDR3 sequences, around 39% of them singletons. The table lists this clonotype with a few counts. What it recognizes is unknown. Absent ophthalmopathy progression within 18 months defined stable Graves' hyperthyroidism. Newly diagnosed patients aged 18 to 65 had hyperthyroidism of under 2 months' duration. The CDR3 contains 16 residues. V gave up 3 bases and J gave up 3 bases; unmatched junction bases: 10. CDR1 is SGHTA, CDR2 FQGNSA, per germline.

The specimen sequenced was blood. The receptor was derived from a man between 18 and 29 years old with Graves' hyperthyroidism. This chain uses TRBV7-2 with TRBJ1-2, with 7 bases that match TRBD1. CDR3 bases: TGTGCCAGCAGCTTGGGGCACAGGGGCAGGGACTATGGCTACACCTTC. It yields the protein CASSLGHRGRDYGYTF.